Included here is one TCR beta chain sequence, with context. This entry comes from a study of graft-versus-host responses after intestinal transplantation. The repertoire was sequenced with immunoSEQ multiplex PCR; TCRdb's copy has only in-frame clones and lacks some. The profile covers roughly 14,000 clones, with approximately 30% appearing a single time and about 3.5% taken by the ten largest. Germline CDR1 reads MGHRA; CDR2 reads YSYEKL. Losses at the gene ends were 1 base for V and 6 bases for J; bases not matched to a gene: 10. The CDR3 is made up of 17 amino acids. The TCR was taken from a human patient who received an intestinal transplant. The source material was alloreactive CD4+ T cells from a mixed lymphocyte reaction culture, sampled before intestinal transplant. Subset in this sample: CFSE-low proliferating T cells sorted from roughly six-day pre-transplant mixed lymphocyte reaction (GvH or HvG direction). This chain joins TRBV4-1 and TRBJ1-5; 9 bases agree with TRBD1. The CDR3 sequence is CASSQVKLDRGPQPQHF. The CDR3 DNA follows: TGCGCCAGCAGCCAAGTCAAACTGGACAGGGGACCTCAGCCCCAGCATTTT.